This record looks at one T cell receptor beta chain sequence and its context. This entry comes from a study of blood T cell repertoires in COVID-19. Across the whole study: Spain, Italy and the United States supplied samples that represented acute and convalescent COVID-19.

V was trimmed by 3 bases and J by 4 bases, leaving 12 bases between them. In germline, CDR1 is SGHVS, CDR2 FQNEAQ. CDR3 length: 14 residues. Original processing notes: The assay estimated nucleated cells by amplifying reference gene primers. Method: immunoSEQ multiplex PCR; TCRdb's copy keeps in-frame clones and lacks some. V and J calls and clone size are given by that table; D and trimming were obtained from the DNA. Of roughly 320,000 clones listed, approximately 85% were seen once; the top ten hold about 7%. The sequenced material came from peripheral blood. This TCR derives from a human donor in a cohort sampled during active COVID-19. The chain couples TRBV7-8 to TRBJ1-1; weak D call: TRBD1 (5 bases). The CDR3 spells CASSLGQGSTEAFF. The CDR3, as DNA: TGTGCCAGCAGCTTGGGCCAGGGCAGCACTGAAGCTTTCTTT.